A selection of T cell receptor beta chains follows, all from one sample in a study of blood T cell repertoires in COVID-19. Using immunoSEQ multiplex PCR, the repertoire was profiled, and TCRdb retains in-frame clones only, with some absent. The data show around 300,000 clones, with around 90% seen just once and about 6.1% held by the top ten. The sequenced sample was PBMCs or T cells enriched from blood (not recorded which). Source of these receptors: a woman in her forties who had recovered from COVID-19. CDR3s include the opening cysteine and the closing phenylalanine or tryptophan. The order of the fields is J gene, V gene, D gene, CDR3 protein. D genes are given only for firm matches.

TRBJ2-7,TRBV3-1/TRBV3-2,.,CASSQDFRGTATYEQYF
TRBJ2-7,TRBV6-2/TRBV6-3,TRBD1,CASSSAGTGLYEQYF
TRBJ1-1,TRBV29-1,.,CSVEEGARQSQAFF
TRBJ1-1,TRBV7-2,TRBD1,CASREQGAPRSGEAFF
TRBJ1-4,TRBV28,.,CASNTGAWEKLFF
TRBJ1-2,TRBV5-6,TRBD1,CASSLRGGAWYGYTF
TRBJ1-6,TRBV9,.,CASSVSGFNSPLHF
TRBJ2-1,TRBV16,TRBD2,CASSQVAGVDEQFF
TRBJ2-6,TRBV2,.,CASTDRGAVANVLTF
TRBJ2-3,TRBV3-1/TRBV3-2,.,CASSQGGSRGTDTQYF
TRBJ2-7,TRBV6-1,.,CASSDRADTAYEQYF
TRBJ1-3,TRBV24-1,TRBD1,CATGDSSGNTIYF
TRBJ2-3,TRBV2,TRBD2,CASSALAGGPTNTQYF
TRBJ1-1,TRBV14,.,CASSPRGRGWTEAFF
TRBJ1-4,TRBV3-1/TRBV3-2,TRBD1,CASSFGQGNEKLFF
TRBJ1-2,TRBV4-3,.,CASSRERTVSYGYTF
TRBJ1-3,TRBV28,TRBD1,CASSLGTVFSGNTIYF
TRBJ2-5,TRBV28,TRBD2,CASSYPPAGGETQYF
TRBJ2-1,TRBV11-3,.,CASSYMTGSYNEQFF
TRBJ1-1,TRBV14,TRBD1,CASSEDRIQNTEAFF
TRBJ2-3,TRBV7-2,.,CASSPTREQAIYTDTQYF
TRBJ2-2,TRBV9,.,CASTRSWQATNTGELFF
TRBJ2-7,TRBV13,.,CASREGASYEQYF
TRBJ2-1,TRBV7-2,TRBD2,CASSFGLAGGEQFF
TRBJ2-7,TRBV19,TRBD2,CASSIGASGYEQYF
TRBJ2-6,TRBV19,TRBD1,CAIATGDSGANVLTF